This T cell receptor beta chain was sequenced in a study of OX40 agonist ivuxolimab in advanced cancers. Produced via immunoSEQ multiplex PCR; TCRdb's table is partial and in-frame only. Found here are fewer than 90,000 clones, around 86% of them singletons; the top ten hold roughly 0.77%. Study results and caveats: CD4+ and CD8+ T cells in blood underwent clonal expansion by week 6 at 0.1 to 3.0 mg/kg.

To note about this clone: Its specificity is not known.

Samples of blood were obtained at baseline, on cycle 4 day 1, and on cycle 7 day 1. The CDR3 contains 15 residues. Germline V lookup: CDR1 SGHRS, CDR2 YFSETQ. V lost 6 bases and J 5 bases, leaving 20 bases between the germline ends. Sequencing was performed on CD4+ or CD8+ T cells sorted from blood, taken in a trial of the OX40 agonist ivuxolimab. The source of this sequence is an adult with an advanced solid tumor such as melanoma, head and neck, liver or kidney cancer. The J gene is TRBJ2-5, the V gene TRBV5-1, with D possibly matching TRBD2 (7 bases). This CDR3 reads CASKPGSGGRETQYF. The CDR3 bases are TGCGCCAGCAAACCCGGTTCGGGGGGCAGGGAGACCCAGTACTTC.